Following are 9 T cell receptor beta chains from one sample sequenced in a study of regulatory T cells in long-lasting Graves disease. CDR3 regions were amplified by Arm-PCR using iRepertoire HTBI primers to build TCR beta libraries. TCRdb reanalysed the multiplex PCR reads using MiXCR and keeps one entry per CDR3 protein. The data hold about 660,000 distinct CDR3 sequences, with 25% to 30% observed a single time. Time point given: persistent/refractory GD, antithyroid drugs over 5 years with positive TRAb. PBMCs provided the RNA from which the TCR library was made. The material sequenced was peripheral blood mononuclear cells (PBMCs), taken when the disease was refractory, from a patient treated with antithyroid drugs. All receptors come from a female donor with Graves disease.

In this sample, this clonotype turned up a few times. This chain joins TRBV27 and TRBJ2-2; D gene ambiguous. V was pared by 4 bases and J by 6 bases, with 15 bases between. The CDR3 loop spans 15 amino acids. The V gene's germline CDR1 is MNHEY and CDR2 SMNVEV (reference sequence). CDR3 in DNA: TGTGCCAGCAGTTCCCAGCTATTTCAGGCCGGGGAGCTGTTTTTT. Translation: CASSSQLFQAGELFF.

V and J are TRBV30 and TRBJ1-1, with D perhaps matching TRBD1 (5 bases). The CDR3 covers 14 residues. CDR1 and CDR2 from the germline V gene are GTSNPN and SVGIG (reference sequence). Trimming left V 3 bases short and J 3 bases short, with 14 bases between. CDR3 DNA sequence: TGTGCCTGGAGGTCCCCAGGGAGGGACACTGAAGCTTTCTTT. Translating gives CAWRSPGRDTEAFF.

This chain links TRBV19 with TRBJ1-1, with D possibly matching TRBD1 (5 bases). V was trimmed by 8 bases and J by 6 bases, leaving 19 bases between them. This CDR3 is built from 14 residues. Germline values: CDR1 LNHDA, CDR2 SQIVND (reference sequence). CDR3 DNA: TGTGCCAGTCTTACCCGGGACCGGGCGGCTGAAGCTTTCTTT. Amino acids: CASLTRDRAAEAFF. Full variable domain (missing parts from reference TRBV19 and TRBJ1-1): DGGITQSPKYLFRKEGQNVTLSCEQNLNHDAMYWYRQDPGQGLRLIYYSQIVNDFQKGDIAEGYSVSREKKESFPLTVTSAQKNPTAFYLCASLTRDRAAEAFFGQGTRLTVV.

The sample holds a few counts of this clonotype. The chain has TRBV12-3 or TRBV12-4 and TRBJ2-7; 11 bases are a match to TRBD2. The trim removed 3 bases at V and 3 bases at J, leaving 7 bases unmatched. The CDR3 covers 16 residues. In nucleotides, the CDR3 is TGTGCCAGCAGTTTTAGGCCTACTAGCGGGAGCTACGAGCAGTACTTC. Amino acids: CASSFRPTSGSYEQYF.

The chain combines TRBV12-3 or TRBV12-4 with TRBJ2-3; tentatively, D is TRBD2 (6 bases). V was pared by 9 bases and J by 4 bases, with 14 bases between. This CDR3 is 13 amino acids long. CDR3 region: CASTRDFSDTQYF. DNA of the CDR3: TGTGCCAGTACTAGGGACTTCTCAGATACGCAGTATTTT.

This clonotype was detected only a few times. The chain recombines TRBV18 with TRBJ1-2; D not certain. This CDR3 region has 13 residues. V lost 1 base and J 6 bases, leaving 9 bases between the germline ends. CDR1 and CDR2 from the germline V gene are KGHSH and LQKENI. The CDR3 coding sequence is TGTGCCAGCTCACCACAGAAGTCTGATGGCTACACCTTC. Encoded protein: CASSPQKSDGYTF.

This chain connects TRBV7-9 to TRBJ2-7; TRBD2 agrees at 10 bases. V lost 1 base to trimming and J lost 0 bases; unmatched junction nucleotides: 3. The length of the CDR3 is 16 residues. CDR1 and CDR2 from the germline V gene are SEHNR and FQNEAQ (reference sequence). This CDR3 is CASSLGGLAASYEQYF. The CDR3 DNA reads as TGTGCCAGCAGCTTAGGCGGACTAGCGGCCTCCTACGAGCAGTACTTC.

The rearrangement joins TRBV27 to TRBJ1-6; D is ambiguous. CDR3 length equals 17 residues. The germline CDR1 and CDR2 sequences are MNHEY and SMNVEV (reference sequence). V lost 0 bases and J 0 bases, leaving 9 bases between the germline ends. DNA for the CDR3: TGTGCCAGCAGTTTATCGATTGGGAGCTCCTATAATTCACCCCTCCACTTT. Its protein product is CASSLSIGSSYNSPLHF.

There are a few counts of this clonotype. V and J are TRBV2 and TRBJ1-5; possible D gene TRBD1, 6 bases. This CDR3 is built from 15 residues. Germline V lookup: CDR1 SNHLY, CDR2 FYNNEI. V gave up 1 base and J gave up 3 bases, with 10 bases separating them. The CDR3 protein is CASSEGRTVNQPQHF. The CDR3 DNA is TGTGCCAGCAGTGAAGGTCGGACAGTCAATCAGCCCCAGCATTTT.